This TCR beta chain was recovered during a study of T cell responses to AZD1222 COVID-19 vaccine. Produced via immunoSEQ multiplex PCR; TCRdb's table is partial and in-frame only. The data hold about 160,000 clones, with 90% observed a single time. In the case of this clone: No antigen is known for it.

The CDR3 spans 17 residues. Study-wide points: Baseline serology detected seropositivity in only 5 to 7 AZD1222 recipients. Per reports, nearly half of all spike-specific TCRs target regions that are unmutated in variants.

The TCR originated in an adult in good health. The chain joins TRBV21-1 to TRBJ1-3. TRBV21-1 is recorded as a pseudogene. The source material was peripheral blood, sampled on day 0 of AZD1222 vaccination. The CDR3 sequence is CASSKGGMGDSGNTIYF. CDR3 nucleotide sequence: TGTGCCAGCAGCAAAGGGGGAATGGGGGACTCTGGAAACACCATATATTTT.